Sequencing of this TCR beta chain was carried out in a study of T-cell memory formation after mild COVID-19. TCRdb recomputed calls from the 5' RACE reads with MiXCR, one row per CDR3 protein. The sample comprises roughly 600,000 distinct CDR3 sequences, around 17% of which are singletons, and around 12% rests with the top ten. This clonotype has a handful of counts. Germline assignment: CDR1 MNHEY and CDR2 SVGEGT. CDR3 size: 12 residues. Trimming removed 4 bases at V and 8 bases at J, with 11 bases between. The sample consisted of PBMCs or a T cell subset sorted from them (not recorded which). This receptor was obtained from an adult woman who had mild COVID-19 (a few samples of this study predate the infection). Cell type and time point are not known. V and J are TRBV6-2 or TRBV6-3 and TRBJ1-2; D gene unclear. The CDR3 is CASSFGQRGYTF. CDR3 bases: TGTGCCAGCAGTTTTGGGCAGCGAGGCTACACCTTC.